The rows below give T cell receptor beta chains drawn from one sample of a study of early T cells in non-severe SARS-CoV-2 infection. TCRdb reanalysed the 5' RACE reads using MiXCR and keeps one entry per CDR3 protein. The repertoire consists of approximately 69,000 distinct CDR3 sequences, with 12% occurring once and the leading ten covering roughly 6.1%. The sequenced sample was whole blood. These receptors originate from an adult who was a healthcare worker with PCR-confirmed SARS-CoV-2 infection or an uninfected control (not recorded which). The CDR3 runs from the conserved cysteine through the conserved F or W. The order of the fields is J gene, V gene, clone size, D gene, CDR3 protein, CDR3 DNA. The D gene is left open where the match is weak. Some rows mark clone size as missing; the rest say once, few, many or name a class of expanded clone.

j_gene: TRBJ1-2
v_gene: TRBV19
abundance: NA
d_gene: NA
CDR3aa: CASSIDRGRKYTF
CDR3nt: TGTGCCAGTAGTATAGATCGGGGCAGGAAGTACACCTTC

j_gene: TRBJ1-6
v_gene: TRBV18
abundance: NA
d_gene: NA
CDR3aa: CASSPDSRSPLHF
CDR3nt: TGTGCCAGCTCCCCGGATAGCCGTTCACCCCTCCACTTT

j_gene: TRBJ1-5
v_gene: TRBV6-6
abundance: NA
d_gene: TRBD1
CDR3aa: CASSGQGSAQHF
CDR3nt: TGTGCCAGCAGTGGACAGGGCTCGGCCCAGCATTTT

j_gene: TRBJ2-3
v_gene: TRBV7-9
abundance: few
d_gene: NA
CDR3aa: CASSLGRDSTDTQYF
CDR3nt: TGTGCCAGCAGCTTAGGGCGGGATAGCACAGATACGCAGTATTTT

j_gene: TRBJ1-2
v_gene: TRBV29-1
abundance: NA
d_gene: NA
CDR3aa: CSVERGGSGYTF
CDR3nt: TGCAGCGTTGAACGAGGGGGTAGTGGCTACACCTTC

j_gene: TRBJ2-3
v_gene: TRBV7-2
abundance: many
d_gene: NA
CDR3aa: CASSLVSSTDTQYF
CDR3nt: TGTGCCAGCAGCTTAGTGAGTAGCACAGATACGCAGTATTTT

j_gene: TRBJ2-3
v_gene: TRBV7-3
abundance: NA
d_gene: NA
CDR3aa: CASSLGLADTQYF
CDR3nt: TGTGCCAGCAGCTTAGGATTAGCAGATACGCAGTATTTT

j_gene: TRBJ2-2
v_gene: TRBV4-1
abundance: few
d_gene: NA
CDR3aa: CASSQAGAGELFF
CDR3nt: TGCGCCAGCAGCCAAGCAGGGGCCGGGGAGCTGTTTTTT

j_gene: TRBJ2-1
v_gene: TRBV7-7
abundance: NA
d_gene: NA
CDR3aa: CASSPGWGSNEQFF
CDR3nt: TGTGCCAGCAGCCCCGGGTGGGGATCTAATGAGCAGTTCTTC

j_gene: TRBJ2-3
v_gene: TRBV5-5
abundance: many
d_gene: NA
CDR3aa: CASSFGLTDTQYF
CDR3nt: TGTGCCAGCAGCTTCGGACTCACAGATACGCAGTATTTT

j_gene: TRBJ1-2
v_gene: TRBV29-1
abundance: many
d_gene: TRBD1
CDR3aa: CSVQGRTGDGYTF
CDR3nt: TGCAGCGTTCAAGGAAGGACAGGGGACGGCTACACCTTC

j_gene: TRBJ1-3
v_gene: TRBV5-6
abundance: NA
d_gene: NA
CDR3aa: CASSFRDLGLVAGAGSGNTIYF
CDR3nt: TGTGCCAGCAGCTTTAGGGACCTCGGATTGGTGGCCGGAGCTGGCTCTGGAAACACCATATATTTT

j_gene: TRBJ2-2
v_gene: TRBV12-2
abundance: NA
d_gene: NA
CDR3aa: CASRLRGTSRSEIPMTNTGELFF
CDR3nt: TGTGCAAGTCGCTTACGGGGGACTAGCAGATCAGAGATACCGATGACGAACACCGGGGAGCTGTTTTTT

j_gene: TRBJ1-5
v_gene: TRBV10-3
abundance: hyperexpanded
d_gene: NA
CDR3aa: CAISEDRFVSHF
CDR3nt: TGTGCCATCAGTGAGGACAGGTTCGTCTCTCATTTT

j_gene: TRBJ2-3
v_gene: TRBV29-1
abundance: few
d_gene: TRBD1
CDR3aa: CSVDQGGTDTQYF
CDR3nt: TGCAGCGTTGATCAGGGGGGCACAGATACGCAGTATTTT

j_gene: TRBJ2-1
v_gene: TRBV5-1
abundance: NA
d_gene: TRBD1
CDR3aa: CASSFGDREYNEQFF
CDR3nt: TGCGCCAGCAGCTTTGGGGACAGAGAGTACAATGAGCAGTTCTTC

j_gene: TRBJ2-5
v_gene: TRBV20-1
abundance: many
d_gene: TRBD2
CDR3aa: CSARALGRAPLQETQYF
CDR3nt: TGCAGTGCTAGAGCCCTCGGGAGGGCCCCTCTTCAAGAGACCCAGTACTTC

j_gene: TRBJ2-1
v_gene: TRBV18
abundance: many
d_gene: NA
CDR3aa: CASSGLANEQFF
CDR3nt: TGTGCCAGCTCAGGACTGGCCAATGAGCAGTTCTTC

j_gene: TRBJ2-7
v_gene: TRBV29-1
abundance: few
d_gene: NA
CDR3aa: CSVEEREGGTYEQYF
CDR3nt: TGCAGCGTTGAAGAACGAGAGGGAGGAACCTACGAGCAGTACTTC

j_gene: TRBJ2-1
v_gene: TRBV14
abundance: many
d_gene: NA
CDR3aa: CASSQGFRGLPYNEQFF
CDR3nt: TGTGCCAGCAGCCAGGGGTTTCGCGGGCTCCCCTACAATGAGCAGTTCTTC

j_gene: TRBJ1-5
v_gene: TRBV24-1
abundance: many
d_gene: TRBD1
CDR3aa: CATSSGTGGGQPQHF
CDR3nt: TGTGCCACCAGCTCAGGGACAGGGGGCGGTCAGCCCCAGCATTTT

j_gene: TRBJ2-5
v_gene: TRBV5-1
abundance: NA
d_gene: NA
CDR3aa: CASSGGQRQETQYF
CDR3nt: TGCGCCAGCAGCGGGGGGCAGCGTCAAGAGACCCAGTACTTC

j_gene: TRBJ2-1
v_gene: TRBV18
abundance: NA
d_gene: TRBD2
CDR3aa: CASSLAGSRNEQFF
CDR3nt: TGTGCCAGCTCACTAGCGGGCTCACGGAATGAGCAGTTCTTC

j_gene: TRBJ2-7
v_gene: TRBV6-1
abundance: NA
d_gene: TRBD1
CDR3aa: CASSTGVYEQYF
CDR3nt: TGTGCCAGCTCGACAGGGGTATACGAGCAGTACTTC

j_gene: TRBJ2-7
v_gene: TRBV10-3
abundance: many
d_gene: NA
CDR3aa: CAIKKGHDEYYEQYF
CDR3nt: TGTGCCATCAAAAAGGGACACGACGAATACTACGAGCAGTACTTC

j_gene: TRBJ2-7
v_gene: TRBV27
abundance: few
d_gene: NA
CDR3aa: CASSFRGHEQYF
CDR3nt: TGTGCCAGCAGTTTCCGGGGGCACGAGCAGTACTTC

j_gene: TRBJ2-2
v_gene: TRBV29-1
abundance: NA
d_gene: NA
CDR3aa: CSVSQGPGELFF
CDR3nt: TGCAGCGTTTCACAGGGACCCGGGGAGCTGTTTTTT

j_gene: TRBJ2-2
v_gene: TRBV24-1
abundance: many
d_gene: NA
CDR3aa: CATSDPNTGELFF
CDR3nt: TGTGCCACCAGTGACCCAAACACCGGGGAGCTGTTTTTT

j_gene: TRBJ2-1
v_gene: TRBV29-1
abundance: NA
d_gene: NA
CDR3aa: CSGGDLRREQFF
CDR3nt: TGCAGCGGGGGGGACCTTCGCCGTGAGCAGTTCTTC

j_gene: TRBJ1-4
v_gene: TRBV5-1
abundance: NA
d_gene: TRBD1
CDR3aa: CASSRDRGMEKLFF
CDR3nt: TGCGCCAGCAGCCGGGACAGGGGAATGGAAAAACTGTTTTTT

j_gene: TRBJ2-3
v_gene: TRBV7-8
abundance: many
d_gene: NA
CDR3aa: CASSPRGPSGTDTQYF
CDR3nt: TGTGCCAGCAGCCCACGTGGGCCTAGCGGCACAGATACGCAGTATTTT

j_gene: TRBJ1-6
v_gene: TRBV19
abundance: many
d_gene: TRBD1
CDR3aa: CASRLTGDLNSPLHF
CDR3nt: TGTGCCAGTAGACTTACAGGGGATTTGAATTCACCCCTCCACTTT

j_gene: TRBJ2-7
v_gene: TRBV7-9
abundance: many
d_gene: TRBD2
CDR3aa: CASSPPGVAGDYEQYF
CDR3nt: TGTGCCAGCAGCCCGCCCGGGGTAGCGGGGGACTACGAGCAGTACTTC

j_gene: TRBJ1-2
v_gene: TRBV30
abundance: few
d_gene: NA
CDR3aa: CASKEGSWGYTF
CDR3nt: TGTGCCTCGAAAGAGGGCTCCTGGGGCTACACCTTC

j_gene: TRBJ2-5
v_gene: TRBV18
abundance: NA
d_gene: TRBD1
CDR3aa: CASSPATGGEETQYF
CDR3nt: TGTGCCAGCTCACCAGCGACAGGGGGCGAAGAGACCCAGTACTTC

j_gene: TRBJ2-7
v_gene: TRBV7-2
abundance: few
d_gene: NA
CDR3aa: CASSLVVVGEQYF
CDR3nt: TGTGCCAGCAGCTTAGTGGTGGTCGGCGAGCAGTACTTC

j_gene: TRBJ2-5
v_gene: TRBV6-2/TRBV6-3
abundance: many
d_gene: NA
CDR3aa: CASSYEGSFLETQYF
CDR3nt: TGTGCCAGCAGTTACGAGGGCTCGTTTCTGGAGACCCAGTACTTC

j_gene: TRBJ2-3
v_gene: TRBV7-3
abundance: few
d_gene: TRBD1
CDR3aa: CASSSGQGVIDTQYF
CDR3nt: TGTGCCAGCAGCTCGGGACAGGGGGTGATAGATACGCAGTATTTT

j_gene: TRBJ1-5
v_gene: TRBV2
abundance: many
d_gene: NA
CDR3aa: CASSTWANQPQHF
CDR3nt: TGTGCCAGCAGTACCTGGGCCAATCAGCCCCAGCATTTT

j_gene: TRBJ1-6
v_gene: TRBV5-1
abundance: few
d_gene: TRBD1
CDR3aa: CASSYGTGDSSYNSPLHF
CDR3nt: TGCGCCAGCAGCTACGGGACGGGGGACAGCTCCTATAATTCACCCCTCCACTTT

j_gene: TRBJ1-5
v_gene: TRBV2
abundance: many
d_gene: TRBD1
CDR3aa: CASSRGSVTQPQHF
CDR3nt: TGTGCCAGCAGCAGGGGGTCTGTGACACAGCCCCAGCATTTT

j_gene: TRBJ1-1
v_gene: TRBV12-3/TRBV12-4
abundance: NA
d_gene: NA
CDR3aa: CASSFQGRAEAFF
CDR3nt: TGTGCCAGCAGTTTCCAGGGGCGCGCTGAAGCTTTCTTT

j_gene: TRBJ2-3
v_gene: TRBV20-1
abundance: few
d_gene: TRBD2
CDR3aa: CSARKSGDPDTQYF
CDR3nt: TGCAGTGCTAGAAAAAGCGGGGACCCAGATACGCAGTATTTT

j_gene: TRBJ2-1
v_gene: TRBV11-2
abundance: few
d_gene: NA
CDR3aa: CASSRVRGDPREQFF
CDR3nt: TGTGCCAGCAGCAGGGTACGGGGCGACCCACGGGAGCAGTTCTTC

j_gene: TRBJ2-7
v_gene: TRBV10-2
abundance: few
d_gene: TRBD2
CDR3aa: CASRERLAGDYEQYF
CDR3nt: TGCGCCAGCAGGGAAAGACTAGCGGGGGATTACGAGCAGTACTTC

j_gene: TRBJ2-3
v_gene: TRBV28
abundance: medium-sized
d_gene: TRBD1
CDR3aa: CASGALRGQNTDTQYF
CDR3nt: TGTGCCAGCGGTGCCCTGAGGGGGCAAAACACAGATACGCAGTATTTT

j_gene: TRBJ2-3
v_gene: TRBV9
abundance: few
d_gene: NA
CDR3aa: CASSADTDTQYF
CDR3nt: TGTGCCAGCAGCGCGGACACAGATACGCAGTATTTT

j_gene: TRBJ2-1
v_gene: TRBV3-1
abundance: medium-sized
d_gene: NA
CDR3aa: CASSQEMYANNEQFF
CDR3nt: TGTGCCAGCAGCCAAGAAATGTACGCCAACAATGAGCAGTTCTTC

j_gene: TRBJ1-2
v_gene: TRBV5-1
abundance: many
d_gene: NA
CDR3aa: CASSLAAEFGYTF
CDR3nt: TGCGCCAGCAGCTTGGCCGCGGAGTTTGGCTACACCTTC

j_gene: TRBJ2-5
v_gene: TRBV29-1
abundance: NA
d_gene: TRBD2
CDR3aa: CSVEDQLAGGETQYF
CDR3nt: TGCAGCGTTGAAGATCAGCTAGCGGGTGGGGAGACCCAGTACTTC

j_gene: TRBJ2-3
v_gene: TRBV9
abundance: NA
d_gene: TRBD2
CDR3aa: CASSPRLAGGVDTQYF
CDR3nt: TGTGCCAGCAGCCCGAGACTAGCGGGAGGCGTAGATACGCAGTATTTT

j_gene: TRBJ2-7
v_gene: TRBV18
abundance: many
d_gene: NA
CDR3aa: CASSPLQVPYEQYF
CDR3nt: TGTGCCAGCTCACCATTGCAGGTCCCCTACGAGCAGTACTTC

j_gene: TRBJ2-6
v_gene: TRBV7-2
abundance: NA
d_gene: NA
CDR3aa: CASSLTGPISGANVLTF
CDR3nt: TGTGCCAGCAGCTTAACCGGACCTATCTCTGGGGCCAACGTCCTGACTTTC

j_gene: TRBJ2-1
v_gene: TRBV9
abundance: few
d_gene: NA
CDR3aa: CASSSGGLYNEQFF
CDR3nt: TGTGCCAGCAGCTCCGGCGGGTTGTACAATGAGCAGTTCTTC

j_gene: TRBJ1-5
v_gene: TRBV12-3/TRBV12-4
abundance: few
d_gene: TRBD1
CDR3aa: CASSLGDRGNQPQHF
CDR3nt: TGTGCCAGCAGTTTAGGTGACAGGGGCAATCAGCCCCAGCATTTT

j_gene: TRBJ2-7
v_gene: TRBV11-3
abundance: NA
d_gene: NA
CDR3aa: CASSLGKPGGEQYF
CDR3nt: TGTGCCAGCAGCTTAGGCAAACCGGGCGGCGAGCAGTACTTC

j_gene: TRBJ1-1
v_gene: TRBV6-1
abundance: few
d_gene: TRBD1
CDR3aa: CASSWTGRRTEAFF
CDR3nt: TGTGCCAGCAGTTGGACAGGGAGAAGGACTGAAGCTTTCTTT

j_gene: TRBJ1-5
v_gene: TRBV7-8
abundance: many
d_gene: NA
CDR3aa: CASSLVTGRNQPQHF
CDR3nt: TGTGCCAGCAGCTTAGTAACAGGGCGCAATCAGCCCCAGCATTTT

j_gene: TRBJ1-1
v_gene: TRBV6-5
abundance: NA
d_gene: NA
CDR3aa: CASSYSKNTEAFF
CDR3nt: TGTGCCAGCAGTTACTCAAAGAACACTGAAGCTTTCTTT